A single sample is the source of the 22 T cell receptor beta chains below, sequenced in a study of T cell responses to AZD1222 COVID-19 vaccine. Sequencing was performed with immunoSEQ multiplex PCR; in TCRdb, only in-frame clones are kept and a portion is missing. Among about 220,000 clones, 85% to 95% were seen once, and the ten largest hold more than 0.8%. Sequencing was performed on peripheral blood, taken on day 0 of MenACWY control vaccination. The origin of the receptors is an adult in good health.

The V and J genes are TRBV6-2 or TRBV6-3 and TRBJ2-1; D unclear. The CDR3 is 14 amino acids. The V gene lost 4 bases and the J gene lost 0 bases, with 7 bases spanning the gap. Germline V lookup: CDR1 MNHEY, CDR2 SVGEGT. The CDR3 sequence: CASSWRSSYNEQFF. The CDR3 DNA follows: TGTGCCAGCAGTTGGAGAAGCTCCTACAATGAGCAGTTCTTC.

This chain links TRBV5-1 with TRBJ2-7, with unresolved D. The CDR3 has 15 residues. Trimming removed 5 bases from V and 2 bases from J, with 17 bases in between. Germline V gene lookup returns CDR1 SGHRS and CDR2 YFSETQ. CDR3 sequence: CASSLPGHATYEQYF. CDR3 DNA: TGCGCCAGCAGTTTGCCGGGCCATGCGACCTACGAGCAGTACTTC.

The CDR3: CSVERDRAYNEQFF. The DNA of the CDR3 is TGCAGCGTTGAGAGGGACAGGGCCTACAATGAGCAGTTCTTC. The rearrangement links TRBV29-1 to TRBJ2-1, with TRBD1 identical over 9 bases. Per germline, CDR1 SQVTM and CDR2 ANQGSEA. This CDR3 spans 14 amino acids. The V gene end was trimmed by 3 bases and the J gene end by 2 bases; junction bases not matched to a gene: 2.

The chain uses TRBV10-2 and TRBJ2-1; 13 nucleotides agree with TRBD2. Germline CDR1 is WSHSY and CDR2 is SAAADI. With V trimmed by 6 bases and J by 0 bases, 8 bases remained unmatched. This CDR3 has 18 residues. CDR3 nucleotides: TGCGCCAGCAGCCGGGGACTAGCGGGGCTAGGCTCCTACAATGAGCAGTTCTTC. Amino acids: CASSRGLAGLGSYNEQFF.

The rearrangement joins TRBV4-2 to TRBJ1-5; D possibly corresponds to TRBD1 (5 bases). Germline lookup yields CDR1 LGHNA and CDR2 YNFKEQ. CDR3 length equals 14 residues. Trimming shortened V by 0 bases and J by 4 bases, and 7 bases separated the two germline ends. CDR3 DNA: TGTGCCAGCAGCCAAGATTCAGGGAATCAGCCCCAGCATTTT. It is translated as CASSQDSGNQPQHF.

This clone was detected only once. V and J are TRBV10-3 and TRBJ1-1, with D hard to call. The CDR3 covers 12 residues. V gave up 9 bases and J gave up 1 base, with 9 bases separating them. Germline loops: CDR1 ENHRY, CDR2 SYGVKD. The CDR3, as DNA: TGTGCCATGGGGTCTGGGAACACTGAAGCTTTCTTT. Translated: CAMGSGNTEAFF.

V gene TRBV27 combines with J gene TRBJ1-5; TRBD1 is a possible D gene (6 bases). The V end lost 4 bases, the J end lost 7 bases, and 14 bases lay between the germline ends. The CDR3 totals 14 residues. The germline V gene encodes CDR1 MNHEY and CDR2 SMNVEV (reference sequence). DNA of the CDR3: TGTGCCAGCAGTTATACAGGGACAAGGCAGCCCCAGCATTTT. This gives the protein CASSYTGTRQPQHF.

In this sample, this clone turned up once. The chain couples TRBV10-1 to TRBJ1-5; D is possibly TRBD1 (6 bases). V lost 4 bases, J lost 0 bases, and 22 bases lay in between. Looked up from germline, CDR1 is WNHNN and CDR2 is SYGVQD (reference sequence). The CDR3 length is 19 residues. CDR3 loop: CASSARMGAFTHSNQPQHF. The CDR3 region has the DNA TGCGCCAGCAGTGCACGAATGGGGGCATTTACACATAGCAATCAGCCCCAGCATTTT.

J is TRBJ2-5 and V is TRBV3-1 (or the pseudogene TRBV3-2), with 15 bases aligning to TRBD2. J was trimmed by 4 bases and V by 5 bases; bases with no gene match: 5. The germline V gene has CDR1 LGHDT and CDR2 YNNKEL (reference sequence). The CDR3 extends over 16 amino acids. Here the CDR3 reads CASSWTSGRGRETQYF. Here the CDR3 DNA reads TGTGCCAGCAGCTGGACTAGCGGGAGGGGCCGAGAGACCCAGTACTTC.

V gene TRBV7-2 combines with J gene TRBJ2-1; 11 nucleotides align to TRBD2. Germline V lookup: CDR1 SGHTA, CDR2 FQGNSA. The ends lost 5 bases at V and 9 bases at J; junction bases unmatched: 12. This CDR3 has 16 residues. CDR3 nucleotide sequence: TGTGCCAGCAGCCCCTGGATAGCGGGGGGGCAAGGTGAGCAGTTCTTC. This sequence encodes CASSPWIAGGQGEQFF.

The chain links TRBV29-1 to TRBJ2-5; D possibly uses TRBD1 or TRBD2 (5 bases each). V gave up 8 bases and J gave up 5 bases, with 18 bases separating them. The CDR3 sequence is 13 residues long. Per the germline V gene, CDR1 is SQVTM and CDR2 is ANQGSEA. CDR3 nucleotides: TGCAGCTTCCTTAGGGGACCCAGGGAGACCCAGTACTTC. This encodes CSFLRGPRETQYF.

This rearrangement joins TRBV6-6 to TRBJ1-6; 7 bases line up with TRBD1. V lost 4 bases to trimming and J lost 7 bases; unmatched junction nucleotides: 10. This CDR3 is 16 amino acids long. Germline lookup yields CDR1 MNHNY and CDR2 SVGAGI (reference sequence). CDR3 in amino acids: CASSSAATGTNSPLHF. DNA for the CDR3: TGTGCCAGCAGTTCCGCCGCGACAGGGACCAATTCACCCCTCCACTTT.

The gene calls are TRBV18 and TRBJ1-6; possible D gene TRBD1, 5 bases. This CDR3 has 15 amino acids. The V end was cut by 3 bases, the J end by 6 bases, with 12 bases between. Germline V gene data show CDR1 as KGHSH and CDR2 as LQKENI. The CDR3 region has the DNA TGTGCCAGCTCACCGGAGGGACGGAGTAATTCACCCCTCCACTTT. This gives the protein CASSPEGRSNSPLHF. The entire variable domain, with the rest obtained from reference TRBV18 and TRBJ1-6, is as follows: NAGVMQNPRHLVRRRGQEARLRCSPMKGHSHVYWYRQLPEEGLKFMVYLQKENIIDESGMPKERFSAEFPKEGPSILRIQQVVRGDSAAYFCASSPEGRSNSPLHFGNGTRLTVT.

This chain uses TRBV21-1 with TRBJ1-5. TRBV21-1 is tagged as a pseudogene. The CDR3 is 14 residues long. In DNA, the CDR3 is TGTGCCAGCAGCAAAGGGTTTTACTATCAGCCCCAGCATTTT. Translation gives CASSKGFYYQPQHF.

CDR3 residues: CASSQQGEVTEAFF. The CDR3 coding sequence is TGTGCCAGCAGCCAACAGGGAGAGGTCACTGAAGCTTTCTTT. This rearrangement joins TRBV4-2 to TRBJ1-1, with a weak D call TRBD1 (5 bases). Germline V gene data show CDR1 as LGHNA and CDR2 as YNFKEQ. CDR3 length equals 14 residues. Trimming pared 2 bases from V and 4 bases from J, leaving 11 bases between.

The chain carries TRBV7-2 and TRBJ1-5; D unresolved. Trimming pared 5 bases from V and 3 bases from J, leaving 14 bases between. Germline-derived CDR1 and CDR2 are SGHTA and FQGNSA. The CDR3 is made up of 15 amino acids. CDR3 DNA: TGTGCCAGCAGCCGTGTCTGGGGTACCAATCAGCCCCAGCATTTT. It codes for CASSRVWGTNQPQHF.

The chain links TRBV28 to TRBJ1-4, with 9 bases that match TRBD1. Unmatched junction bases numbered 2, after V lost 8 bases and J lost 1 base. The CDR3 consists of 14 residues. From germline, CDR1 is MDHEN and CDR2 SYDVKM. The CDR3 loop is CASGTGKTNEKLFF. CDR3 DNA: TGTGCCAGCGGGACAGGGAAAACTAATGAAAAACTGTTTTTT.

The chain has TRBV4-2 and TRBJ1-5, with D uncertain. The germline V gene encodes CDR1 LGHNA and CDR2 YNFKEQ. The V and J ends lost 6 bases and 0 bases respectively, with 12 bases between them. CDR3 length: 15 amino acids. The DNA for the CDR3 is TGTGCCAGCAGGGTCCACAAGGATAGCAATCAGCCCCAGCATTTT. This translates into CASRVHKDSNQPQHF.

The genes are TRBV30 and TRBJ1-5; 7 bases fit TRBD1. The CDR3 consists of 15 residues. Trimming took 5 bases from V and 0 from J; bases not matched to a gene: 7. The germline V gene has CDR1 GTSNPN and CDR2 SVGIG (reference sequence). The CDR3 bases are TGTGCCTGGGACACAGGGGTTTATAGCAATCAGCCCCAGCATTTT. Translating it yields CAWDTGVYSNQPQHF.

The V and J genes are TRBV7-9 and TRBJ1-1; 8 bases are shared with TRBD1. V shed 6 bases and J 1 base; nucleotides not matched to a gene: 10. Germline V CDR1 and CDR2: SEHNR, FQNEAQ (reference sequence). The CDR3 is 16 amino acids. The CDR3 loop is CASRRFGGQENTEAFF. CDR3 coding DNA: TGTGCCAGCAGGAGGTTCGGGGGACAGGAGAACACTGAAGCTTTCTTT.

The chain couples TRBV24-1 to TRBJ2-1; TRBD1 aligns across 7 bases. This CDR3 comprises 21 residues. Per the germline V gene, CDR1 is KGHDR and CDR2 is SFDVKD. V dropped 2 bases and J dropped 2; count of bases not matched to a gene: 20. The DNA of the CDR3 is TGTGCCACCAGTGATTCCCGACAGGGCGGGTCCGATAAGGGGCCCTACAATGAGCAGTTCTTC. Its protein product is CATSDSRQGGSDKGPYNEQFF.

This sequence joins TRBV5-1 and TRBJ2-7, with 8 bases identical to TRBD1. Germline assignment: CDR1 SGHRS and CDR2 YFSETQ. With 4 bases clipped from V and 1 base from J, the junction kept 7 bases outside the gene matches. There are 15 residues in the CDR3. Here the CDR3 DNA reads TGCGCCAGCAGCCCGAGACAGGGGACTTCCTACGAGCAGTACTTC. Residues: CASSPRQGTSYEQYF.